A single sample is the source of the 13 T cell receptor beta chains below, sequenced in a study of spatial heterogeneity in lung cancer (dated 2019 in TCRdb). Library generation was performed with 5' RACE. The sequencing machine was a NextSeq 500. TCRdb ran its own pipeline on the public reads, namely fastp trimming at Q25 and MiXCR clone calling, and kept in-frame beta chains. Each CDR3 protein gets just one entry, which takes the most common genes and DNA from the rows behind it. Across this sample there are 3,800 or so distinct CDR3 sequences, with 2.5% to 3% seen only once. The ten largest clones capture 12% of the sample. The time point label here, explained by the study, means: sample taken at primary tumor resection. Sequenced here: normal lung tissue next to the tumor, sampled at surgery. The receptor set was obtained from a female donor with early-stage non-small cell lung cancer.

By share of the sample, this clonotype is medium-sized. CDR3 in amino acids: CASSDLGTGNSPLHF. The CDR3 DNA reads TGTGCCAGCAGTGATTTGGGGACAGGGAATTCACCCCTCCACTTT. The V call is TRBV6-1, the J call TRBJ1-6, with 9 bases identical to TRBD1. The trim removed 3 bases at V and 7 bases at J, leaving 4 bases unmatched. In germline, CDR1 is MNHNS, CDR2 SASEGT. This CDR3 region has 15 residues.

This clonotype was recorded many times. V usage is TRBV5-4 and J usage is TRBJ2-3; the match to TRBD1 covers 8 bases. This CDR3 has 15 residues. CDR1 and CDR2 (germline): SGHNT, YYREEE (reference sequence). V dropped 1 base and J dropped 2; count of bases not matched to a gene: 3. CDR3 in amino acids: CASSLRDRPTDTQYF. As DNA, the CDR3 is TGTGCCAGCAGCTTGAGGGACAGGCCCACAGATACGCAGTATTTT.

By proportion, this clonotype is medium-sized. The chain carries TRBV6-6 and TRBJ1-1; D might be TRBD1 (5 bases). The CDR3 runs to 12 residues. V dropped 3 bases and J dropped 8 bases, with 10 bases sitting between them. CDR1 MNHNY and CDR2 SVGAGI come from the germline V gene (reference sequence). The CDR3 DNA is TGTGCCAGCAGTTATAGACAGATCGAAGCTTTCTTT. Its translation is CASSYRQIEAFF.

In its sample, this clonotype is medium-sized. The gene calls are TRBV6-1 and TRBJ2-7, with D possibly TRBD2 on 5 matching bases. Trimming pared 6 bases from V and 4 bases from J, leaving 13 bases between. Looked up from germline, CDR1 is MNHNS and CDR2 is SASEGT. The CDR3 length is 13 residues. CDR3 coding DNA: TGTGCCAGCAGAGATTCGGGGTTGTACGAGCAGTACTTC. Amino acid sequence: CASRDSGLYEQYF.

This clonotype was picked up many times. V is TRBV18 and J is TRBJ2-1, with no clear D. The CDR3 totals 16 residues. Germline CDR1 reads KGHSH; CDR2 reads LQKENI. Trimming stripped 6 bases from V and 0 bases from J, with 15 bases between. As DNA, the CDR3 is TGTGCCAGCTCGCCGTTAGGACGTGGCTCCTACAATGAGCAGTTCTTC. Its protein is CASSPLGRGSYNEQFF.

This clonotype came up many times. This sequence may be a read error, since a much larger clone differs from it by one base. The rearrangement links TRBV2 to TRBJ2-3; D is perhaps TRBD1 (6 bases). The V gene's germline CDR1 is SNHLY and CDR2 FYNNEI. This CDR3 has 12 residues. Here the CDR3 reads CVSRGLTDTQYF. In DNA, the CDR3 is TGTGTCAGCAGGGGATTAACAGATACGCAGTATTTT.

Judged by abundance, this clonotype is medium-sized. The V gene is TRBV6-4, the J gene TRBJ2-2; 7 bases map to TRBD1. Germline V gives CDR1 MRHNA, CDR2 SNTAGT. V was clipped by 3 bases and J by 4 bases; unmatched bases: 2. CDR3 length equals 14 residues. In DNA, the CDR3 is TGTGCCAGCAGTGAACAGGGGCCCACCGGGGAGCTGTTTTTT. Translation gives CASSEQGPTGELFF.

By proportion, this clonotype is medium-sized (0.01 to 0.1%). The chain joins TRBV5-1 to TRBJ1-1, with 8 bases fitting TRBD1. The V gene end was trimmed by 6 bases and the J gene end by 2 bases; junction bases not matched to a gene: 9. Germline V gene data show CDR1 as SGHRS and CDR2 as YFSETQ. The CDR3 totals 15 residues. CDR3 protein: CASKSTGGGNTEAFF. The CDR3 DNA follows: TGCGCCAGCAAGAGTACAGGGGGAGGAAACACTGAAGCTTTCTTT.

This clonotype is judged large. This chain links TRBV7-9 with TRBJ1-2; D call uncertain. The V and J ends lost 0 bases and 2 bases respectively, with 10 bases between them. Per germline, CDR1 SEHNR and CDR2 FQNEAQ (reference sequence). The CDR3 spans 15 residues. The CDR3 DNA follows: TGTGCCAGCAGCTTAGCGGGAGGTACCAACTATGGCTACACCTTC. It codes for CASSLAGGTNYGYTF. Using reference TRBV7-9 and TRBJ1-2 for the parts outside the CDR3, the full variable domain is DTGVSQNPRHKITKRGQNVTFRCDPISEHNRLYWYRQTLGQGPEFLTYFQNEAQLEKSRLLSDRFSAERPKGSFSTLEIQRTEQGDSAMYLCASSLAGGTNYGYTFGSGTRLTVV.

By share of the sample, this clonotype is large. The V and J genes are TRBV30 and TRBJ1-1, with D perhaps matching TRBD1 (5 bases). Looked up from germline, CDR1 is GTSNPN and CDR2 is SVGIG (reference sequence). V was cut by 0 bases and J by 5 bases, with 10 bases left in between. This CDR3 is built from 13 residues. Written as DNA, the CDR3 is TGTGCCTGGAGTGTACAGGATGGTACTGAAGCTTTCTTT. Translating gives CAWSVQDGTEAFF.

This clonotype was observed many times. This chain links TRBV7-2 with TRBJ2-1; 9 bases align to TRBD2. Per germline, CDR1 SGHTA and CDR2 FQGNSA. The CDR3 loop spans 16 amino acids. V lost 6 bases, J lost 7 bases, and 13 bases stayed unmatched. This CDR3 is CASSLSRAGGWNEQFF. The CDR3 DNA follows: TGTGCCAGCAGTTTATCTCGAGCGGGGGGTTGGAATGAGCAGTTCTTC. Full variable domain (remainder filled in from reference TRBV7-2 and TRBJ2-1): GAGVSQSPSNKVTEKGKDVELRCDPISGHTALYWYRQSLGQGLEFLIYFQGNSAPDKSGLPSDRFSAERTGGSVSTLTIQRTQQEDSAVYLCASSLSRAGGWNEQFFGPGTRLTVL.

This clonotype is termed medium-sized. This chain uses TRBV20-1 with TRBJ2-2; 8 nucleotides align to TRBD2. CDR3 length: 15 amino acids. Germline lookup yields CDR1 DFQATT and CDR2 SNEGSKA (reference sequence). V dropped 4 bases and J dropped 6; count of bases not matched to a gene: 10. CDR3 DNA: TGCAGTGCTACCGGCCGGCCGGGGGGGCCCGGGGAGCTGTTTTTT. Amino acids: CSATGRPGGPGELFF.

By frequency in the sample, this clonotype is medium-sized. This chain joins TRBV6-2 or TRBV6-3 and TRBJ2-7; 12 positions match TRBD2. Germline values: CDR1 MNHEY, CDR2 SVGEGT. The V gene end was trimmed by 5 bases and the J gene end by 4 bases; junction bases not matched to a gene: 3. CDR3 length: 14 amino acids. The CDR3 loop is CASSPTSGGYEQYF. The CDR3 bases are TGTGCCAGCAGTCCGACTAGCGGGGGTTACGAGCAGTACTTC.